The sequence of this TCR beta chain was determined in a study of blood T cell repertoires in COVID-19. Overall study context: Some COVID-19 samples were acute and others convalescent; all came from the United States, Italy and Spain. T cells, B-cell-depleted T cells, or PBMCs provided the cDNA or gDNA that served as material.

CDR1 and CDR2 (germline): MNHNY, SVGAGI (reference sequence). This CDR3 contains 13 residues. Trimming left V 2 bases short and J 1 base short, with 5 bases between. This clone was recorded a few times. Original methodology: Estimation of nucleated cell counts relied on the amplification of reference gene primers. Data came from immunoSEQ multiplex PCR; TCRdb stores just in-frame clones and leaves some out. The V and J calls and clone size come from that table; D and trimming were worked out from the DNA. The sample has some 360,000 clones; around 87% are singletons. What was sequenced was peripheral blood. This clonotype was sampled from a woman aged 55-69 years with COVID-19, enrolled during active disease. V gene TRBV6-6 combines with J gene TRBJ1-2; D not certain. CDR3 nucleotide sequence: TGTGCCAGCAGTTACGCACTTAACTATGGCTACACCTTC. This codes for CASSYALNYGYTF.